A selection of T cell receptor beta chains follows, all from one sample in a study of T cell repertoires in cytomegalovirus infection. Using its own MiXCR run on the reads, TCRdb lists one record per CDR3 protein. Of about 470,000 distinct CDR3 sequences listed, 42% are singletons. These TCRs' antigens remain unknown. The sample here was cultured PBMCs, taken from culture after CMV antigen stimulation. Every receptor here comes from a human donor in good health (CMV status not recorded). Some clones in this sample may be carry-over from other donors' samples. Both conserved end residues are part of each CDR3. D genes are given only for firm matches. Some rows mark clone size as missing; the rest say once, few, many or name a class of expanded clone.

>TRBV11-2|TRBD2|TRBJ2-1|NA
CASRKGPGLAGGNEQLF
TGTGCCAGCAGAAAAGGCCCTGGGCTAGCGGGCGGCAATGAGCAGTTATTC
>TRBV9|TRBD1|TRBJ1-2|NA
CASSVRQGLWDGYTF
TGTGCCAGCAGCGTCAGACAGGGACTCTGGGATGGCTACACCTTC
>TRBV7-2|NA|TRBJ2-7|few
CASSLGWQGTYEQYF
TGTGCCAGCAGCTTAGGATGGCAGGGGACCTACGAGCAGTACTTC
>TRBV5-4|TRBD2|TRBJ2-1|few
CASSGSGREGTEQFF
TGTGCCAGCAGCGGGAGCGGGAGGGAGGGCACTGAGCAGTTCTTC
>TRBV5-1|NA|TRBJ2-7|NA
CASSFDSNSYEQYF
TGCGCCAGCAGCTTTGACTCGAACTCCTACGAGCAGTACTTC
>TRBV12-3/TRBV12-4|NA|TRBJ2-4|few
CASGNGRSWLDIQYF
TGTGCCAGCGGGAACGGACGGAGTTGGCTGGACATTCAGTACTTC
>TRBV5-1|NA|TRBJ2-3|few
CASSLGLTRPTDTQYF
TGCGCCAGCAGCTTGGGCCTAACTAGGCCCACAGATACGCAGTATTTT
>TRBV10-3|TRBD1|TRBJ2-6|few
CAISVRGQGARGANVLTF
TGTGCCATCAGTGTACGGGGACAGGGGGCGAGAGGGGCCAACGTCCTGACTTTC
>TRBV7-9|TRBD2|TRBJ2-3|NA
CASTLGLGGAASTDTQYF
TGTGCCAGCACCCTCGGCCTGGGAGGGGCCGCTAGCACAGATACGCAGTATTTT
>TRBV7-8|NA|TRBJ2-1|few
CASSLGVGDHNEQFF
TGTGCCAGCAGCTTAGGGGTAGGGGACCACAATGAGCAGTTCTTC
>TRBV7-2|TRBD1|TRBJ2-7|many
CASSFGTGLGEQYF
TGTGCCAGCAGCTTCGGGACAGGCTTAGGCGAGCAGTACTTC
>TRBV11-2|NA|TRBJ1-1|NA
CASSLVWNTEAFF
TGTGCCAGCAGCTTAGTGTGGAACACTGAAGCTTTCTTT
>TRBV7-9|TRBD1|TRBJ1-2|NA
CASSSATGTYGYTF
TGTGCCAGCAGCTCCGCGACAGGGACCTATGGCTACACCTTC
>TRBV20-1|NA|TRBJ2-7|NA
CSAVRIYEQYF
TGCAGTGCTGTGAGGATCTACGAGCAGTACTTC
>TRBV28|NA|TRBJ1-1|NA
CASSLTADEEAFF
TGTGCCAGCAGTTTAACGGCGGACGAAGAAGCTTTCTTT
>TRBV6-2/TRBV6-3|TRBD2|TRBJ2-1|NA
CASSPRGLAAYEQFF
TGTGCCAGCAGCCCCCGGGGACTAGCCGCCTATGAGCAGTTCTTC
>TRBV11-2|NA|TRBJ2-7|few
CASSTTGYEQYF
TGTGCCAGCAGCACAACAGGCTACGAGCAGTACTTC
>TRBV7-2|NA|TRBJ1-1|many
CASSSRLNTEAFF
TGTGCCAGCAGCTCCCGGTTGAACACTGAAGCTTTCTTT
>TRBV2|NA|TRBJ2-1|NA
CASSEGRTLQFF
TGTGCCAGCAGTGAGGGACGTACACTGCAGTTCTTC
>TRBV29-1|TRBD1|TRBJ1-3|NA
CSVRTGGASGNTIYF
TGCAGCGTTAGAACAGGGGGCGCCTCTGGAAACACCATATATTTT
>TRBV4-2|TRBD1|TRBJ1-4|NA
CASSQDPPRGEKLFF
TGTGCCAGCAGCCAAGATCCCCCCAGGGGGGAAAAACTGTTTTTT
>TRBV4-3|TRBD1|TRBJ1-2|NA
CASSQTGGAPPESLYGYTF
TGCGCCAGCAGCCAGACAGGGGGCGCTCCCCCCGAATCTCTCTATGGCTACACCTTC
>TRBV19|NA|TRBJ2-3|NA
CASRRGGGRNTQYF
TGTGCCAGCAGAAGAGGCGGGGGCAGAAATACGCAGTATTTT
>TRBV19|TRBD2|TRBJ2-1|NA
CASSFSGGPYSYYNEQFF
TGTGCCAGTAGTTTCAGCGGGGGGCCCTATTCGTACTACAATGAGCAGTTCTTC
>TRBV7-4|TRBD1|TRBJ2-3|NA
CASSWGQLTDTQYF
TGTGCCAGCAGCTGGGGACAGCTCACAGATACGCAGTATTTT
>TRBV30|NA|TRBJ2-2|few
CACYPGLANTGELFF
TGTGCCTGCTACCCCGGGCTAGCGAACACCGGGGAGCTGTTTTTT
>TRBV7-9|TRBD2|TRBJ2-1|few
CASSDSSLAGVLNEQFF
TGTGCCAGCAGCGACTCCTCACTAGCGGGAGTCTTGAATGAGCAGTTCTTC
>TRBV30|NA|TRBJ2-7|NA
CAWSVMRVAYEQYF
TGTGCCTGGAGTGTGATGAGGGTGGCCTACGAGCAGTACTTC
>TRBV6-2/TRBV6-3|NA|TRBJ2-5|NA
CASRRYGGIAETQYF
TGTGCCAGCAGAAGATACGGCGGGATTGCGGAGACCCAGTACTTC
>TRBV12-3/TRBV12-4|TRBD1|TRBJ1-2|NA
CASSRGGQRFNYGYTF
TGTGCCAGCAGTCGCGGGGGACAGCGTTTTAACTATGGCTACACCTTC